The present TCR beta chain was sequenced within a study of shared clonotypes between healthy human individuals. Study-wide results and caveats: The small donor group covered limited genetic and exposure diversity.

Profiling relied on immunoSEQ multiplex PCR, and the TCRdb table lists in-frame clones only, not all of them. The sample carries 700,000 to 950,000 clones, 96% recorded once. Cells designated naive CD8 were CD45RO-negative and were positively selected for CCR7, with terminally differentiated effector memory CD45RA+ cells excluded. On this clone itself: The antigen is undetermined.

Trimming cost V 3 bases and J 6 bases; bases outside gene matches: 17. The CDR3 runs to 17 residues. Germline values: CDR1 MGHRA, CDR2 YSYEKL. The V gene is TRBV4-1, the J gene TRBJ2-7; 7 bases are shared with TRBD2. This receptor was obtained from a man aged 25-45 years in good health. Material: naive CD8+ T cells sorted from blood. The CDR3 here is CASSQDRGAGKRLEQYF. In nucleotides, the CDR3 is TGCGCCAGCAGCCAGGACCGTGGAGCGGGGAAGCGGCTCGAGCAGTACTTC.